This T cell receptor beta chain was observed in a study of T-cell reconstitution after alpha-beta-depleted transplantation in children. This clonotype was counted ten times or more. Its matching antigen is unknown. As it was prepared, the TCRbeta library received unique molecular identifiers. From the PCR reads, TCRdb called clonotypes with MiXCR, one entry per CDR3 protein. The data show 330,000 or so distinct CDR3 sequences, around a tenth seen once. Study-wide findings and caveats: Several hundred graft clones that had expanded were reportedly the source of alpha-beta T cells about two months after transplant. Counts and diversity of T cells one year after transplant came mostly from newly produced T cells. Surviving recipient cells, namely T cells and thymic progenitors, were the source of high day-60 TCRbeta diversity in some patients.

The V gene lost 7 bases and the J gene lost 5 bases, with 20 bases spanning the gap. The V gene's germline CDR1 is MDHEN and CDR2 SYDVKM. The CDR3 extends over 15 amino acids. This clonotype was sampled from a boy younger than two with acute myeloid leukemia, due to receive a stem cell transplant. The chain couples TRBV28 to TRBJ2-5; D tentatively reads TRBD1 or TRBD2 (5 bases each). This specimen was PBMCs, taken before TCRalphabeta/CD19-depleted stem cell transplant. The CDR3 nucleotides read TGTGCCAGCATACATAGGGACCCTGCAAGGGAGACCCAGTACTTC. Encoded protein: CASIHRDPARETQYF. The full variable domain, completed using reference TRBV28 and TRBJ2-5, is DVKVTQSSRYLVKRTGEKVFLECVQDMDHENMFWYRQDPGLGLRLIYFSYDVKMKEKGDIPEGYSVSREKKERFSLILESASTNQTSMYLCASIHRDPARETQYFGPGTRLLVL.